These 5 T cell receptor beta chains originate from one sample sequenced in a study of persistence of HIV-infected CD4 T cells. Nonspecific anti-CD3/anti-CD28 bead stimulation represents the broad CD4+ T cell repertoire. Responding CD4+ T cells were sorted by upregulation of both CD40 ligand and CD69. Sequencing used immunoSEQ version 4 in survey mode. Profiling relied on immunoSEQ multiplex PCR, and the TCRdb table lists in-frame clones only, not all of them. The repertoire includes fewer than 50,000 clones, roughly nine tenths of them detected once, and 1.8% sits in the top ten. No cognate antigen is known for these TCRs. The sample in question was CD4+ T cells sorted from PBMCs after approximately 19-hour stimulation, obtained from a patient who received antiretroviral therapy. The receptors derive from an adult man with HIV who was CMV-seropositive.

This chain uses TRBV5-1 with TRBJ1-4, with 9 bases aligning to TRBD1. V lost 1 base and J lost 8; bases outside the gene matches: 3. Germline V gene sequence: CDR1 SGHRS, CDR2 YFSETQ. The CDR3 has 14 residues. The CDR3, as DNA: TGCGCCAGCAGCTTGACAGGGGGCGTCGAAAAACTGTTTTTT. Its protein product is CASSLTGGVEKLFF.

This clone has only one observation. The J gene is TRBJ1-1, the V gene TRBV2; D unclear. V was pared by 3 bases and J by 6 bases, with 14 bases between. Germline values: CDR1 SNHLY, CDR2 FYNNEI. There are 14 residues in the CDR3. This chain's CDR3 is CASSEEGGWSEAFF. The CDR3 nucleotides are TGTGCCAGCAGTGAGGAGGGAGGGTGGTCTGAAGCTTTCTTT. Full variable domain (rest looked up from reference TRBV2 and TRBJ1-1): EPEVTQTPSHQVTQMGQEVILRCVPISNHLYFYWYRQILGQKVEFLVSFYNNEISEKSEIFDDQFSVERPDGSNFTLKIRSTKLEDSAMYFCASSEEGGWSEAFFGQGTRLTVV.

The chain employs TRBV27 and TRBJ2-4, with 8 bases that match TRBD1. CDR1 MNHEY and CDR2 SMNVEV come from the germline V gene (reference sequence). This CDR3 region has 16 residues. V lost 3 bases, J lost 9 bases, and 13 bases stayed unmatched. CDR3 amino acids: CASSFQGQGDLSIQYF. CDR3 coding DNA: TGTGCCAGCAGTTTCCAAGGACAGGGCGACTTAAGCATTCAGTACTTC.

The chain employs TRBV4-2 and TRBJ2-3; possibly TRBD2 for D (5 bases). Trimming stripped 4 bases from V and 8 bases from J, with 16 bases between. This CDR3 is 14 amino acids long. Per the germline V gene, CDR1 is LGHNA and CDR2 is YNFKEQ. This chain's CDR3 is CASSLDRSVGTQYF. The CDR3 DNA follows: TGTGCCAGCAGCCTTGACCGTAGCGTTGGTACGCAGTATTTT.

The CDR3 is CASSTQGGPGEKLFF. The DNA of the CDR3 is TGTGCCAGCAGTACCCAAGGGGGGCCGGGTGAAAAACTGTTTTTT. The rearrangement uses TRBV27 and TRBJ1-4; TRBD1 might be the D (6 bases). The length of the CDR3 is 15 residues. The V and J ends lost 5 bases and 7 bases respectively, with 17 bases between them. CDR1 and CDR2 from the germline V gene are MNHEY and SMNVEV (reference sequence). Based on the CDR3 plus reference TRBV27 and TRBJ1-4, the full variable domain is EAQVTQNPRYLITVTGKKLTVTCSQNMNHEYMSWYRQDPGLGLRQIYYSMNVEVTDKGDVPEGYKVSRKEKRNFPLILESPSPNQTSLYFCASSTQGGPGEKLFFGSGTQLSVL.